This T cell receptor beta chain was identified in a study of T cells after yellow fever vaccination. Looking at the study overall: Fractions low in cell number were prepared with SMART-Seq v4 Ultra Low Input. Whole-study results and caveats: Researchers cautioned that FACS-sorted repertoires could harbor abundant clonotypes contaminating from the bulk population. When the response was secondary, it was weaker but reached its peak faster, day 5 versus 15.

Template switching by 5'RACE produced TCR cDNA, adding a universal primer site and UMIs. TCRdb passed the 5' RACE reads through MiXCR, listing each CDR3 protein once. The data show just under 600,000 distinct CDR3 sequences, about 14% seen once. This clonotype has more than one count but fewer than ten. Its target is unknown. This CDR3 has 13 amino acids. V was pared by 0 bases and J by 8 bases, with 10 bases between. The germline CDR1 and CDR2 sequences are LGHDT and YNNKEL (reference sequence). The chain uses TRBV3-1 and TRBJ1-2; D unclear. Here the sequenced sample was PBMCs, taken on the day of the yellow fever booster vaccination. The origin of this receptor is a man between 25 and 39 years old who received the YFV17D yellow fever vaccine. The CDR3 loop reads CASSQESGRGYTF. The CDR3 nucleotides read TGTGCCAGCAGCCAAGAATCAGGACGCGGCTACACCTTC.